This is a list of T cell receptor beta chains from one sample in a study of T cell responses to AZD1222 COVID-19 vaccine. Sequencing used immunoSEQ multiplex PCR; TCRdb keeps in-frame clones, though not all of them. The table records 100,000 to 150,000 clones, around 89% of them present only once. Material: peripheral blood, obtained on day 0 of AZD1222 vaccination. Receptor source: an adult in good health. Each CDR3 is given with its conserved first and last residue. A D gene is named only where the DNA matches it firmly. For some rows the clone size is stated as once, few or many, or as a class when expanded; others skip it.

V	length	size	D	J	CDR3	DNA
TRBV28	18	.	TRBD2	TRBJ2-7	CASSTSGTSGRARYEQYF	TGTGCCAGCAGCACATCCGGGACTAGCGGGAGGGCGAGGTACGAGCAGTACTTC
TRBV29-1	12	.	.	TRBJ1-3	CSAQVWPNTIYF	TGCAGCGCCCAAGTCTGGCCAAACACCATATATTTT
TRBV5-4	15	few	TRBD2	TRBJ2-1	CASSLDTGGRNEQFF	TGTGCCAGCAGCTTGGATACGGGGGGGCGGAATGAGCAGTTCTTC
TRBV7-9	12	.	.	TRBJ1-2	CASSLLRGGYTF	TGTGCCAGCAGCTTACTGAGGGGCGGCTACACCTTC
TRBV30	13	.	.	TRBJ1-5	CASATGTNQPQHF	TGTGCCTCGGCTACAGGGACCAATCAGCCCCAGCATTTT
TRBV6-6	14	.	.	TRBJ1-5	CASSPARGNQPQHF	TGTGCCAGCAGTCCTGCGAGGGGGAATCAGCCCCAGCATTTT
TRBV7-2	16	.	.	TRBJ2-3	CASSLFHKVETDTQYF	TGTGCCAGCAGCTTATTTCACAAGGTGGAGACAGATACGCAGTATTTT
TRBV6-5	14	.	.	TRBJ2-5	CASLGPGARETQYF	TGTGCCAGCCTCGGTCCCGGCGCGCGGGAGACCCAGTACTTC
TRBV27	14	.	TRBD1	TRBJ2-7	CASSLGQASYEQYF	TGTGCCAGCAGCCTGGGACAGGCCTCCTACGAGCAGTACTTC
TRBV5-5	17	.	TRBD1	TRBJ1-3	CASSWGGQGNAGNTIYF	TGTGCCAGCAGCTGGGGCGGACAGGGAAACGCTGGAAACACCATATATTTT
TRBV5-6	16	.	TRBD2	TRBJ2-7	CASSPGLAGRFGEQYF	TGTGCCAGCAGCCCCGGACTAGCGGGCCGTTTTGGGGAGCAGTACTTC
TRBV19	17	.	TRBD2	TRBJ2-1	CASSSKLAGGPYNEQFF	TGTGCCAGTAGTTCCAAACTAGCGGGAGGACCCTACAATGAGCAGTTCTTC
TRBV7-2	15	.	TRBD2	TRBJ2-5	CASSLVAGGPKTQYF	TGTGCCAGCAGCTTAGTAGCGGGGGGTCCAAAGACCCAGTACTTC
TRBV28	13	once	.	TRBJ1-2	CASGFLANYGYTF	TGTGCCAGCGGGTTCCTAGCTAACTATGGCTACACCTTC
TRBV10-1	18	.	.	TRBJ2-1	CASSESTGGTISYNEQFF	TGCGCCAGCAGTGAGTCGACAGGTGGGACGATCTCCTACAATGAGCAGTTCTTC
TRBV7-9	15	once	.	TRBJ1-4	CASTGSDRWAEKLFF	TGTGCCAGCACGGGGAGTGACCGGTGGGCTGAAAAACTGTTTTTT
TRBV7-8	12	few	.	TRBJ2-7	CASSRDQGEQYF	TGTGCCAGCAGCCGCGACCAGGGGGAGCAGTACTTC
TRBV20-1	14	.	.	TRBJ1-2	CSASPSRLSYGYTF	TGCAGTGCTAGTCCGTCCCGTCTGAGCTATGGCTACACCTTC
TRBV18	14	.	.	TRBJ2-7	CASSPVGFGYEQYF	TGTGCCAGCTCACCGGTAGGATTTGGCTACGAGCAGTACTTC
TRBV9	15	.	TRBD2	TRBJ2-1	CASSVGSGGTFEQFF	TGTGCCAGCAGCGTAGGCAGCGGGGGTACATTTGAGCAGTTCTTC
TRBV3-1/TRBV3-2	14	.	.	TRBJ2-1	CASSQVGGGNEQFF	TGTGCCAGCAGCCAAGTTGGGGGCGGGAATGAGCAGTTCTTC
TRBV7-9	16	.	TRBD1	TRBJ2-5	CASSSQDRGGWETQYF	TGTGCCAGCAGCTCACAGGACAGGGGGGGTTGGGAGACCCAGTACTTC
TRBV7-2	16	.	.	TRBJ2-3	CASSSQGTTTTDTQYF	TGTGCCAGCAGCAGCCAGGGGACAACGACCACAGATACGCAGTATTTT
TRBV24-1	18	.	.	TRBJ1-4	CATSERPSRGSSNEKLFF	TGTGCCACCAGTGAGAGACCCTCACGGGGGAGTTCTAATGAAAAACTGTTTTTT
TRBV9	17	.	.	TRBJ2-7	CASSPLETEPGAYEQYF	TGTGCCAGCAGCCCTCTTGAGACGGAGCCGGGAGCCTACGAGCAGTACTTC
TRBV7-9	16	.	TRBD2	TRBJ2-2	CASSRRREKGTGELFF	TGTGCCAGCAGCCGGAGGCGGGAGAAGGGGACCGGGGAGCTGTTTTTT
TRBV5-4	16	.	.	TRBJ1-6	CASSSQSPRGASPLHF	TGTGCCAGCAGCTCCCAGTCCCCCCGAGGAGCCTCACCCCTCCACTTT
TRBV27	17	.	TRBD2	TRBJ2-1	CASSLSPPGLALDEQFF	TGTGCCAGCAGTTTATCACCCCCGGGACTAGCTTTGGATGAGCAGTTCTTC
TRBV7-9	16	.	.	TRBJ1-3	CASRGGADRLGNTIYF	TGTGCCAGTAGGGGAGGGGCCGATCGGTTAGGAAACACCATATATTTT
TRBV29-1	14	.	.	TRBJ1-1	CSVDAGISSTEAFF	TGCAGCGTTGATGCAGGGATAAGTTCAACTGAAGCTTTCTTT
TRBV9	11	.	.	TRBJ2-2	CASKAAGELFF	TGTGCCAGCAAGGCGGCGGGGGAGCTGTTTTTT
TRBV18	15	once	TRBD1	TRBJ1-1	CASSPGTGTNTEAFF	TGTGCCAGCTCCCCCGGGACAGGGACGAACACTGAAGCTTTCTTT
TRBV19	13	.	.	TRBJ1-4	CASSGQTNEKLFF	TGTGCCAGTAGTGGACAGACGAATGAAAAACTGTTTTTT
TRBV16	16	.	TRBD1	TRBJ1-1	CASSQSAGGGIPEAFF	TGTGCCAGCAGCCAATCGGCTGGAGGGGGCATTCCTGAAGCTTTCTTT
TRBV10-3	15	.	TRBD1	TRBJ2-7	CAISDPGQRNYEQYF	TGTGCCATCAGTGACCCGGGACAGAGAAACTACGAGCAGTACTTC
TRBV9	13	once	TRBD1	TRBJ2-7	CASSAGTAYEQYF	TGTGCCAGCAGCGCGGGGACAGCATACGAGCAGTACTTC
TRBV7-2	13	.	.	TRBJ2-5	CASSSSTRSTQYF	TGTGCCAGCAGCTCCTCAACTAGGTCGACCCAGTACTTC
TRBV25-1	13	.	.	TRBJ2-7	CAGPDAGRREQYF	TGTGCCGGCCCGGACGCGGGGAGGCGCGAGCAGTACTTC
TRBV3-1/TRBV3-2	18	few	TRBD1	TRBJ1-1	CASSQDRDRVGLNTEAFF	TGTGCCAGCAGCCAAGATCGGGACAGGGTAGGGTTGAACACTGAAGCTTTCTTT
TRBV6-1	16	.	TRBD1	TRBJ1-2	CASSDGTGGSNYGYTF	TGTGCCAGCAGTGACGGGACAGGGGGTTCTAACTATGGCTACACCTTC
TRBV3-1/TRBV3-2	16	.	.	TRBJ2-7	CASSQEAVRGKYEQYF	TGTGCCAGCAGCCAAGAAGCGGTAAGGGGGAAATACGAGCAGTACTTC
TRBV9	19	.	TRBD2	TRBJ2-1	CASSVGGASYSGNYNEQFF	TGTGCCAGCAGCGTAGGAGGAGCCTCTTACAGCGGGAACTACAATGAGCAGTTCTTC
TRBV20-1	11	.	.	TRBJ1-1	CSATSRTEAFF	TGCAGTGCTACGAGTCGCACTGAAGCTTTCTTT
TRBV5-1	15	.	TRBD1	TRBJ1-2	CASSPRGTGSYGYTF	TGCGCCAGCAGCCCCCGCGGGACAGGGTCCTATGGCTACACCTTC
TRBV19	14	.	.	TRBJ1-6	CASSIWGSNSPLHF	TGTGCCAGTAGTATATGGGGTAGTAATTCACCCCTCCACTTT
TRBV6-2/TRBV6-3	14	.	.	TRBJ1-3	CASSPPGSGNTIYF	TGTGCCAGCAGCCCACCCGGTTCTGGAAACACCATATATTTT
TRBV27	15	.	.	TRBJ2-7	CASSWGGGGIYEQYF	TGTGCCAGCAGTTGGGGAGGCGGCGGCATCTACGAGCAGTACTTC
TRBV5-4	13	.	.	TRBJ2-1	CASSRQTSNEQFF	TGTGCCAGCAGCCGTCAAACTTCCAATGAGCAGTTCTTC
TRBV27	14	.	.	TRBJ1-1	CASSLGGGATEAFF	TGTGCCAGCAGCCTGGGAGGGGGGGCCACTGAAGCTTTCTTT
TRBV28	11	few	.	TRBJ1-2	CASSFGNGYTF	TGTGCCAGCAGTTTCGGGAATGGCTACACCTTC
TRBV12-3/TRBV12-4	13	.	.	TRBJ1-5	CASSTGSNQPQHF	TGTGCCAGCAGTACAGGGAGCAATCAGCCCCAGCATTTT
TRBV5-1	16	.	.	TRBJ1-6	CASSSGRPEAGSPLHF	TGCGCCAGCAGCTCAGGACGGCCCGAGGCGGGTTCACCCCTCCACTTT
TRBV28	16	.	.	TRBJ1-2	CASSFVRGGAGYGYTF	TGTGCCAGCAGTTTTGTTCGTGGGGGCGCCGGCTATGGCTACACCTTC
TRBV28	14	.	.	TRBJ1-5	CASSFSGGSQPQHF	TGTGCCAGCAGTTTTTCGGGTGGGAGTCAGCCCCAGCATTTT
TRBV7-8	15	.	.	TRBJ1-2	CASSLLPGFLYGYTF	TGTGCCAGCAGCTTATTACCGGGATTCCTCTATGGCTACACCTTC